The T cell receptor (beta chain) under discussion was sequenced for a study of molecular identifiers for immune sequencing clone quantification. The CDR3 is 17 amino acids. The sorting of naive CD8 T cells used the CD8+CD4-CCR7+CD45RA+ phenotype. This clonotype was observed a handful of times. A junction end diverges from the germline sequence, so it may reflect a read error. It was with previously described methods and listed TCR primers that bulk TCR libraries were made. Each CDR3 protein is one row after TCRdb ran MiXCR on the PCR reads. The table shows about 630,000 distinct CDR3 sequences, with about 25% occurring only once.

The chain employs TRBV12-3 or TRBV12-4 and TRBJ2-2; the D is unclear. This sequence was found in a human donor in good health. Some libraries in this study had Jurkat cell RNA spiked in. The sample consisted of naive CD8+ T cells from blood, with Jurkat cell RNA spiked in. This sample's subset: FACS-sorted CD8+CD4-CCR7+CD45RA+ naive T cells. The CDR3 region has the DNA TGTGCCAGCAGTTTAGCGCCTTTCGAAGGGAACCCCGGGGAGCTGTTTTTT. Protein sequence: CASSLAPFEGNPGELFF.